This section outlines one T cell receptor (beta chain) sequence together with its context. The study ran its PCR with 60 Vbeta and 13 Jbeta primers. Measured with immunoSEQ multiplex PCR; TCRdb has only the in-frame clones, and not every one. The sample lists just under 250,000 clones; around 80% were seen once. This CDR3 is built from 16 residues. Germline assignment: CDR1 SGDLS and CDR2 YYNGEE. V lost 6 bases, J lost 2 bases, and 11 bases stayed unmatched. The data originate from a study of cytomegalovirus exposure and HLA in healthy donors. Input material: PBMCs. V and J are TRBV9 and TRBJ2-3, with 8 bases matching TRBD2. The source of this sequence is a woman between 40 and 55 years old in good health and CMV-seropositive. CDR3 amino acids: CASTLRGGGLTDTQYF. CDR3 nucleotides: TGTGCCAGCACCCTGAGGGGCGGGGGGCTCACAGATACGCAGTATTTT.